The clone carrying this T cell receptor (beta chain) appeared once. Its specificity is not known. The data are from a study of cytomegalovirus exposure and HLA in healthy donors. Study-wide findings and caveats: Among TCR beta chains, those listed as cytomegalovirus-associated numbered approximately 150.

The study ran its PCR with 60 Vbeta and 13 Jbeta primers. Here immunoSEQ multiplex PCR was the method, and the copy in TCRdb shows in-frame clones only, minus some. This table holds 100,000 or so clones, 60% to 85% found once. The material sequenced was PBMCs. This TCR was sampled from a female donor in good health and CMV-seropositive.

CDR3 in amino acids: CASSPRDRGRGEKLFF. Written as DNA, the CDR3 is TGTGCCAGCAGCCCCCGGGACAGGGGGAGAGGTGAAAAACTGTTTTTT. The J gene is TRBJ1-4, the V gene TRBV7-9, with 11 bases that match TRBD1. J lost 7 bases, V lost 5 bases, and 9 bases had no gene match. CDR3 length equals 16 residues. CDR1 and CDR2 (germline): SEHNR, FQNEAQ (reference sequence).